The next 9 T cell receptor beta chains were all read from a single sample in a study of T cell repertoires in cytomegalovirus infection. TCRdb used MiXCR to reprocess the reads, holding one entry per CDR3 protein. This repertoire shows 700,000 to 950,000 distinct CDR3 sequences, approximately 30% found once; its top ten account for under 15%. Antigens for these TCRs are unknown. Sequencing was performed on cultured CD8+ T cells from PBMCs, taken from culture after CMV antigen stimulation. These receptors all come from a human donor in good health (CMV status not recorded). Some clones in this sample may be carry-over from other donors' samples.

This clonotype was counted at least ten times. The rearrangement joins TRBV5-6 to TRBJ2-3; 13 nucleotides agree with TRBD2. CDR1 is SGHDT, CDR2 YYEEEE, per germline. With 1 base clipped from V and 3 bases from J, the junction kept 8 bases outside the gene matches. CDR3 size: 18 residues. In DNA, the CDR3 is TGTGCCAGCAGCTTGTCGCCCCTGGGACTAGCGGGGACAGATACGCAGTATTTT. This translates into CASSLSPLGLAGTDTQYF.

This clonotype was counted between two and nine times. The CDR3, as DNA: TGTGCCAGCAGTTTATGGATACGGCGGGAACGGACAGATACGCAGTATTTT. Protein product: CASSLWIRRERTDTQYF. The chain links TRBV28 to TRBJ2-3; TRBD2 is a possible D gene (6 bases). The CDR3 contains 17 residues. V lost 0 bases and J lost 3, with 16 bases in between. Germline V gives CDR1 MDHEN, CDR2 SYDVKM.

This clonotype was observed a handful of times. The chain's CDR3 is CASSQDGLLAGAGNEQFF. The CDR3 DNA is TGTGCCAGCAGCCAAGATGGCTTACTAGCGGGGGCCGGCAATGAGCAGTTCTTC. This chain uses TRBV4-2 with TRBJ2-1, with 11 bases matching TRBD2. This CDR3 comprises 18 residues. Germline V gene data show CDR1 as LGHNA and CDR2 as YNFKEQ. The V and J ends lost 0 bases and 6 bases, in that order; junction bases with no gene match: 10.

The sample holds a few counts of this clonotype. This chain joins TRBV4-1 and TRBJ1-1; D may be TRBD1 (5 bases). V lost 7 bases, J lost 3 bases, and 12 bases lay in between. Germline lookup yields CDR1 MGHRA and CDR2 YSYEKL. The length of the CDR3 is 13 residues. CDR3 coding DNA: TGCGCCAGCATCGGGACCCGTGACACTGAAGCTTTCTTT. It yields the protein CASIGTRDTEAFF.

A few counts support this clonotype. This sequence joins TRBV27 and TRBJ1-5; no definite D call. The CDR3 length is 10 residues. Trimming left V 8 bases short and J 9 bases short, with 8 bases between. Germline lookup yields CDR1 MNHEY and CDR2 SMNVEV (reference sequence). The CDR3 DNA reads as TGTGCCAGCCCCCGCGGGCCCCAGCATTTT. Translated: CASPRGPQHF.

The J gene is TRBJ2-6, the V gene TRBV12-3 or TRBV12-4; 8 nucleotides align to TRBD1. This CDR3 spans 15 amino acids. The J segment lost 12 bases and the V segment lost 11 bases, leaving 18 bases of the junction unmatched. The CDR3 loop is CAALQSGGGLGVLTF. The CDR3 nucleotides read TGTGCCGCCCTGCAGTCAGGGGGCGGGTTGGGCGTCCTGACTTTC.

This clonotype was observed a handful of times. The J gene is TRBJ1-4, the V gene TRBV6-5; D possibly corresponds to TRBD1 (5 bases). The CDR3 spans 17 residues. Trimming removed 0 bases from V and 7 bases from J, with 18 bases in between. Germline CDR1 is MNHEY and CDR2 is SVGAGI. This CDR3 reads CASSYSSGDGRPEKLFF. The CDR3 coding sequence is TGTGCCAGCAGTTACTCAAGCGGGGACGGTCGGCCTGAAAAACTGTTTTTT.

The chain has TRBV5-1 and TRBJ1-1; D remains unclear. V gave up 4 bases and J gave up 7 bases, with 17 bases separating them. CDR1 and CDR2 from the germline V gene are SGHRS and YFSETQ. This CDR3 region has 14 residues. The CDR3 here is CASSLKGVGSEAFF. Here the CDR3 DNA reads TGCGCCAGCAGCCTGAAGGGCGTCGGGAGTGAAGCTTTCTTT.

V gene TRBV27 combines with J gene TRBJ1-1, with D possibly being TRBD1 (5 bases). CDR3 length equals 14 residues. V shed 6 bases and J shed 1 base, with 12 bases lying between them. The germline gives CDR1 MNHEY, CDR2 SMNVEV (reference sequence). CDR3 DNA: TGTGCCAGCAGATTCGGGACTCAGAACACTGAAGCTTTCTTT. Translating gives CASRFGTQNTEAFF.